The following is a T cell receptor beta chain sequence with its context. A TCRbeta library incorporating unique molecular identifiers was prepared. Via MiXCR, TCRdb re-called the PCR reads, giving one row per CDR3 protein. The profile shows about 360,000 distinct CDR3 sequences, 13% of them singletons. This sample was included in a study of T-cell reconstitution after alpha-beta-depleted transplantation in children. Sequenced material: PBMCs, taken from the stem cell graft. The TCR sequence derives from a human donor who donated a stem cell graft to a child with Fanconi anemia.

In DNA, the CDR3 is TGTGCCAGCAATTCCGCGAGCAGGGGGGATACTGAAGCTTTCTTT. This gives the protein CASNSASRGDTEAFF. The rearrangement links TRBV27 to TRBJ1-1; 7 bases are shared with TRBD1. V trimming: 7 bases; J trimming: 5 bases; junction bases outside the gene matches: 13. This CDR3 is built from 15 residues. Looked up from germline, CDR1 is MNHEY and CDR2 is SMNVEV (reference sequence).